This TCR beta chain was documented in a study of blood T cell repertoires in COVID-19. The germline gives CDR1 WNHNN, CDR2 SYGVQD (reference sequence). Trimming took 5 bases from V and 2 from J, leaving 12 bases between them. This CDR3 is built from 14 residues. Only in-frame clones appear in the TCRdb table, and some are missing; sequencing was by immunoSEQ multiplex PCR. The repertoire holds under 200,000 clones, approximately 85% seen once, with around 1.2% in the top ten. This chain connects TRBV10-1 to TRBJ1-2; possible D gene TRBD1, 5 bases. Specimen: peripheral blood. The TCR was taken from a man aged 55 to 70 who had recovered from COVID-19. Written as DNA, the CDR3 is TGCGCCAGCAGTTCAGGGTATCGGAACTATGGCTACACCTTC. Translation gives CASSSGYRNYGYTF.